This T cell receptor beta chain was sequenced in a study of CD8 T cells in ankylosing spondylitis. Construction of TCR beta libraries was performed using quantitative 5'-RACE with molecular barcodes. MiXCR was run by TCRdb on the 5' RACE reads, yielding one entry per CDR3 protein. The sample consists of about 390,000 distinct CDR3 sequences, about a fifth of them appearing once. The CDR3 length is 14 residues. The germline CDR1 and CDR2 sequences are SGDLS and YYNGEE. V was pared by 6 bases and J by 5 bases, with 7 bases of the junction left unmatched. Concerning this clonotype: As yet, its antigen is unknown.

Whole-study findings and limits: Seemingly distinctive of ankylosing spondylitis blood was a TCR beta motif formed by eight highly homologous variants. Significant enrichment of disease-linked clones was reportedly seen in matched ankylosing spondylitis synovial fluid. Past research had described some motif variants in reactive arthritis synovial fluid and blood.

The sequenced sample was blood, either unsorted or a sorted T cell fraction (not recorded which). The clonotype originates from a male donor with ankylosing spondylitis. The chain uses TRBV9 and TRBJ2-5; TRBD2 aligns across 10 bases. The CDR3 DNA is TGTGCCAGCAAAAGCGGGAGGGCCGATGAGACCCAGTACTTC. It yields the protein CASKSGRADETQYF.